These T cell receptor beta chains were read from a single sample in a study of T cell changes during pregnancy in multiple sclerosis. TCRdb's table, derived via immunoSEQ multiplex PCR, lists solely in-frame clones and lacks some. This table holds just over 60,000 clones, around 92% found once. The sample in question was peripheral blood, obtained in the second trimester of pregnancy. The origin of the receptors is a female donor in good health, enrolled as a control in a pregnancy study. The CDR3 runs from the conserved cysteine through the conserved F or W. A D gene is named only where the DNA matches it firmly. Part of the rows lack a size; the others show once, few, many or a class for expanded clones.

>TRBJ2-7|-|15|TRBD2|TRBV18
CASSPGLAELYEQYF
TGTGCCAGCTCACCAGGGCTAGCGGAACTCTACGAGCAGTACTTC
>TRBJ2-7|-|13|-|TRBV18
CASSPPGAYEQYF
TGTGCCAGCTCACCCCCGGGGGCCTACGAGCAGTACTTC
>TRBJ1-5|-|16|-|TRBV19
CASSMTSGTGYQPQHF
TGTGCCAGTAGTATGACATCGGGTACAGGGTATCAGCCCCAGCATTTT
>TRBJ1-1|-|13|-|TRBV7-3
CASSFGGNTEAFF
TGTGCCAGCAGCTTCGGGGGGAACACTGAAGCTTTCTTT
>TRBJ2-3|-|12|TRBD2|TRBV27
CATGLVPDTQYF
TGTGCCACGGGACTAGTCCCAGATACGCAGTATTTT
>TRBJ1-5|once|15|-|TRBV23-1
CASSQTAGAHQPQHF
TGCGCCAGCAGTCAAACGGCAGGGGCCCATCAGCCCCAGCATTTT
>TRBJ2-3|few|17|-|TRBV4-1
CASSQGFPRGNTDTQYF
TGCGCCAGCAGCCAAGGATTTCCGAGGGGGAACACAGATACGCAGTATTTT
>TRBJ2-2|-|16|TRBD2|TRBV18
CASSPEVAGGTGELFF
TGTGCCAGCTCACCGGAAGTAGCGGGAGGCACCGGGGAGCTGTTTTTT
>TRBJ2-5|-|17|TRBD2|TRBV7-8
CASSYPLSGGAGETQYF
TGTGCCAGCAGCTACCCCCTTAGCGGGGGGGCGGGAGAGACCCAGTACTTC
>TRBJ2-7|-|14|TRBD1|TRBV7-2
CASSLRGQAYEQYF
TGTGCCAGCAGCTTAAGGGGACAGGCATACGAGCAGTACTTC
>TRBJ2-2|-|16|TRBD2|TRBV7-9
CASSLPAGVDTGELFF
TGTGCCAGCAGCTTACCAGCGGGAGTAGACACCGGGGAGCTGTTTTTT
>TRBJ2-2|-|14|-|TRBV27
CASSRDINTGELFF
TGTGCCAGCAGCCGGGACATAAACACCGGGGAGCTGTTTTTT
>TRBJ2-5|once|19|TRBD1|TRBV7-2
CASSFRVEPGQGLGGTQYF
TGTGCCAGCAGCTTTCGGGTAGAACCGGGACAGGGCTTGGGAGGGACCCAGTACTTC
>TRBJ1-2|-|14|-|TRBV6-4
CASSAAVGQGQPTF
TGTGCCAGCAGTGCTGCGGTTGGGCAGGGACAACCCACCTTC
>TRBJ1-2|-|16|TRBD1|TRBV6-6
CASSYSYRGRDYGYTF
TGTGCCAGCAGTTACTCGTACAGGGGGAGAGACTATGGCTACACCTTC
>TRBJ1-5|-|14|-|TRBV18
CASSRQGLHQPQHF
TGTGCCAGCTCACGGCAGGGGCTGCATCAGCCCCAGCATTTT
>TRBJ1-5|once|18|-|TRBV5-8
CASSFEMLVGRPNQPQHF
TGTGCCAGCAGCTTCGAAATGTTGGTGGGCCGACCCAATCAGCCCCAGCATTTT
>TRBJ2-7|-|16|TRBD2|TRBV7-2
CASRISSGSRGYEQYF
TGTGCCAGCCGGATCTCCAGCGGGAGTCGAGGCTACGAGCAGTACTTC
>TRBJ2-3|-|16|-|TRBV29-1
CSVATRPGADTGTQYF
TGCAGCGTTGCAACTCGGCCCGGTGCGGACACAGGGACGCAGTATTTT
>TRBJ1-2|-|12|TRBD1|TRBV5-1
CASSIDRDRYTF
TGCGCCAGCAGCATAGACAGGGATCGCTACACCTTC
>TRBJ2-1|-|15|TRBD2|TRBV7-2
CASSPEGTSGGRQFF
TGTGCCAGCAGCCCCGAAGGGACTAGCGGGGGCCGGCAGTTCTTC
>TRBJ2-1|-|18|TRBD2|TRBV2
CASSFPLGSGGVGEEQFF
TGTGCCAGCAGCTTCCCCCTGGGTTCCGGGGGGGTGGGAGAGGAGCAGTTCTTC
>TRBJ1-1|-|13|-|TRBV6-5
CASSYSPVTEAFF
TGTGCCAGCAGTTACTCTCCGGTCACTGAAGCTTTCTTT
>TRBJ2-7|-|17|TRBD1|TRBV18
CASSPGGGTGSKNEQYF
TGTGCCAGCTCACCGGGGGGCGGGACAGGGTCGAAGAACGAGCAGTACTTC
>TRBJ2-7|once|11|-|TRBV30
CAWGLAYEQYF
TGTGCCTGGGGCCTAGCTTACGAGCAGTACTTC
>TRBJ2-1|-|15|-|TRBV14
CASSQGELSYNEQFF
TGTGCCAGCAGCCAAGGGGAGCTCTCCTACAATGAGCAGTTCTTC
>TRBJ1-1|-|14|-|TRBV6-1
CASSDPRWNTEAFF
TGTGCCAGCAGTGATCCGCGGTGGAACACTGAAGCTTTCTTT
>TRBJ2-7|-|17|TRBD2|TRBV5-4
CASSFKPSGGAVYEQYF
TGTGCCAGCAGCTTTAAGCCTAGCGGGGGGGCCGTTTACGAGCAGTACTTC
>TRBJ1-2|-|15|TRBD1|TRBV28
CASTRTGESRYGYTF
TGTGCCAGCACCAGGACAGGGGAATCCCGGTATGGCTACACCTTC
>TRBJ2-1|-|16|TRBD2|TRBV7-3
CASSSLPGGYFNEQFF
TGTGCCAGCAGCTCCCTCCCGGGAGGGTACTTCAATGAGCAGTTCTTC
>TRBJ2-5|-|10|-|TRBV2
CASWAGTQYF
TGTGCCAGTTGGGCTGGGACCCAGTACTTC
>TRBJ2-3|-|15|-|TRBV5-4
CASSLGGVGTDTQYF
TGTGCCAGCAGCTTGGGGGGGGTGGGTACAGATACGCAGTATTTT
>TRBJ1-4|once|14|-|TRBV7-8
CASSLTSASEKLFF
TGTGCCAGCTCCTTGACATCGGCCAGTGAAAAACTGTTTTTT
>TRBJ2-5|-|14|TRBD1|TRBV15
CATSRDTGEETQYF
TGTGCCACCAGCAGAGATACAGGGGAAGAGACCCAGTACTTC
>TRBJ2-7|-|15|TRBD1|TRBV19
CASSVGTGNVYEQYF
TGTGCCAGTAGTGTCGGGACAGGCAACGTCTACGAGCAGTACTTC
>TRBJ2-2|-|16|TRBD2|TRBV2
CASRLQTSGVPGELFF
TGTGCCAGCAGGCTCCAAACTAGCGGGGTACCCGGGGAGCTGTTTTTT
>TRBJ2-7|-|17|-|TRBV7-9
CASSLGVGLTPLYEQYF
TGTGCCAGCAGCTTAGGGGTTGGTTTGACACCGTTATACGAGCAGTACTTC
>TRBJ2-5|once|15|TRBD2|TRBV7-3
CASSLSAGGRETQYF
TGTGCCAGCAGCTTAAGCGCGGGAGGTCGAGAGACCCAGTACTTC
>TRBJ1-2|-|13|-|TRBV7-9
CASSFQSNYGYTF
TGTGCCAGCAGCTTTCAGTCTAACTATGGCTACACCTTC
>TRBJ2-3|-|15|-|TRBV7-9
CASSTPGGSTDTQYF
TGTGCCAGCAGCACCCCAGGGGGGAGCACAGATACGCAGTATTTT
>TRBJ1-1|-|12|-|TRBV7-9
CASSRENTEAFF
TGTGCCAGCTCCAGGGAGAACACTGAAGCTTTCTTT
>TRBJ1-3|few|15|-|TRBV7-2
CASSRAGGAGNTIYF
TGTGCCAGCAGCCGAGCTGGGGGGGCTGGAAACACCATATATTTT
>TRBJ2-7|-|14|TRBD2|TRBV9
CASSVTGTSYEQYF
TGTGCCAGCAGCGTCACCGGGACTAGCTACGAGCAGTACTTC
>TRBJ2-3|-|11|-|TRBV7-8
CASSIRGTQYF
TGTGCCAGCAGCATCAGGGGTACGCAGTATTTT
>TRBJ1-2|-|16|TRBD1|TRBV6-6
CASIFTGRGQIGGYTF
TGTGCCAGCATCTTTACGGGCAGGGGGCAAATTGGAGGCTACACCTTC
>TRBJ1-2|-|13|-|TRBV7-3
CASSSTGGYGYTF
TGTGCCAGCAGCTCGACGGGGGGCTATGGCTACACCTTC
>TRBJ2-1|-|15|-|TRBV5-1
CASSLGTPKTNEQFF
TGCGCCAGCAGCTTGGGGACACCCAAAACCAATGAGCAGTTCTTC
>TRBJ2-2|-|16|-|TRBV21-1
CASSKGATGDTGELFF
TGTGCCAGCAGCAAAGGCGCAACAGGGGACACCGGGGAGCTGTTTTTT
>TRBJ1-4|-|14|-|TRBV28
CASSLDRRNEKLFF
TGTGCCAGCAGTCTGGACAGAAGAAATGAAAAACTGTTTTTT
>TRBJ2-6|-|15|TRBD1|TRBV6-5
CASRTGMAGANVLTF
TGTGCCAGCAGGACAGGGATGGCTGGGGCCAACGTCCTGACTTTC
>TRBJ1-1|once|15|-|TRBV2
CASSEGSSRGYEAFF
TGTGCCAGCAGTGAAGGAAGTAGCAGGGGTTATGAAGCTTTCTTT
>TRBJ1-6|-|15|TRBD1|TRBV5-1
CASSLSGGEGSPLHF
TGCGCCAGCAGCTTGTCAGGGGGTGAAGGGTCACCCCTCCACTTT
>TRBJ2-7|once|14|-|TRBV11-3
CASSLGASGYEQYF
TGTGCCAGCAGCTTGGGGGCTAGCGGCTACGAGCAGTACTTC
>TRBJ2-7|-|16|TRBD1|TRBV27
CASSRRTGVVPYEQYF
TGTGCCAGCAGCCGCAGAACAGGGGTAGTCCCCTACGAGCAGTACTTC
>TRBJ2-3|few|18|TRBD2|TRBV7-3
CASSHGTSGSWGTDTQYF
TGTGCCAGCAGCCACGGGACTAGCGGGAGTTGGGGCACAGATACGCAGTATTTT
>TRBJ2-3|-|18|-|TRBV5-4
CASSLGAGFGPSTDTQYF
TGTGCCAGCAGCTTGGGGGCAGGGTTTGGGCCCAGCACAGATACGCAGTATTTT
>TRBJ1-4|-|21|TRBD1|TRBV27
CASSLDSPYRGRGGLGEKLFF
TGTGCCAGCAGCCTCGACTCACCTTACAGGGGGCGCGGAGGGTTAGGCGAAAAACTGTTTTTT
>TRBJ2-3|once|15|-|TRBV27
CASSLSPLGTDTQYF
TGTGCCAGCAGTTTATCCCCTTTAGGCACAGATACGCAGTATTTT
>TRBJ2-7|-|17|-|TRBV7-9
CASSAGGSLGLAGEQYF
TGTGCCAGCAGCGCAGGAGGATCTTTGGGCCTGGCGGGCGAGCAGTACTTC